Listed below are T cell receptor beta chains from one sample, sequenced in a study of blood T cell repertoires in COVID-19. Assay used: immunoSEQ multiplex PCR; TCRdb lists only in-frame clones, some missing. This table holds fewer than 300,000 clones, about three quarters found once. Sequencing input: peripheral blood. The receptors were sampled from a woman of 80 years or more with acute or convalescent COVID-19. Each CDR3 is given with its conserved first and last residue. Each record gives: clone size, V gene, D gene, J gene, CDR3 DNA, CDR3 protein. The D gene is left open where the match is weak. Clone size is stated in some rows and not others, as once, few, many or a class when expanded.

clone size: -; V gene: TRBV5-4; D gene: TRBD1; J gene: TRBJ2-5; CDR3 DNA: TGTGCCAGCAGCCCAGGGGGACACAGCCCAAACCCCCAGTACTTC; CDR3 protein: CASSPGGHSPNPQYF
clone size: once; V gene: TRBV9; D gene: TRBD2; J gene: TRBJ2-2; CDR3 DNA: TGTGCCAGCAGTGCTCTGACTAGCGGGAGTCGGGAGCTGTTTTTT; CDR3 protein: CASSALTSGSRELFF
clone size: -; V gene: TRBV3-1/TRBV3-2; D gene: -; J gene: TRBJ2-1; CDR3 DNA: TGTGCCAGCAGCCAACGGACTCCCGCCACGTACAATGAGCAGTTCTTC; CDR3 protein: CASSQRTPATYNEQFF
clone size: -; V gene: TRBV28; D gene: TRBD1; J gene: TRBJ1-4; CDR3 DNA: TGTGCCAGCAGTTTAGTAGGGGGCGGGAATGAAAAACTGTTTTTT; CDR3 protein: CASSLVGGGNEKLFF
clone size: -; V gene: TRBV7-2; D gene: TRBD2; J gene: TRBJ2-5; CDR3 DNA: TGTGCCAGCAGCTTAGCTGGTGCGGGGGGGGTCGGCGGCCAAGAGACCCAGTACTTC; CDR3 protein: CASSLAGAGGVGGQETQYF
clone size: -; V gene: TRBV5-1; D gene: TRBD1; J gene: TRBJ1-2; CDR3 DNA: TGCGCCAGCAGCTTGGGGGACAGGGAAAACTATGGCTACACCTTC; CDR3 protein: CASSLGDRENYGYTF
clone size: once; V gene: TRBV7-2; D gene: -; J gene: TRBJ1-5; CDR3 DNA: TGTGCCAGCAGCCCGCCCTCCATAGGGGTAGGTGTTCAGCCCCAGCATTTT; CDR3 protein: CASSPPSIGVGVQPQHF
clone size: -; V gene: TRBV12-3/TRBV12-4; D gene: TRBD1; J gene: TRBJ1-2; CDR3 DNA: TGTGCCAGCAGTTCCTTCGACAGGGGTGTCTACACCTTC; CDR3 protein: CASSSFDRGVYTF
clone size: -; V gene: TRBV2; D gene: -; J gene: TRBJ2-7; CDR3 DNA: TGTGCCAGCAGTGCTTCGGACTTTCGCTCCTACGAGCAGTACTTC; CDR3 protein: CASSASDFRSYEQYF
clone size: once; V gene: TRBV28; D gene: TRBD2; J gene: TRBJ2-1; CDR3 DNA: TGTGCCAGCCTAGCGGGAGGGTACAATGAGCAGTTCTTC; CDR3 protein: CASLAGGYNEQFF
clone size: -; V gene: TRBV4-3; D gene: TRBD1; J gene: TRBJ1-3; CDR3 DNA: TGCGCCAGCAGCCTAAGTGCGGGACAGGGGACACGAAACACCATATATTTT; CDR3 protein: CASSLSAGQGTRNTIYF
clone size: -; V gene: TRBV29-1; D gene: -; J gene: TRBJ1-4; CDR3 DNA: TGCAGCGTTGAAGCAGCTAATGAAAAACTGTTTTTT; CDR3 protein: CSVEAANEKLFF
clone size: -; V gene: TRBV2; D gene: TRBD1; J gene: TRBJ1-2; CDR3 DNA: TGTGCCAGCACCGACAGGGGGCGCGTATATGGCTACACCTTC; CDR3 protein: CASTDRGRVYGYTF
clone size: -; V gene: TRBV15; D gene: -; J gene: TRBJ2-2; CDR3 DNA: TGTGCCACCAGGGACGGACATACCGGGGAGCTGTTTTTT; CDR3 protein: CATRDGHTGELFF
clone size: -; V gene: TRBV5-1; D gene: TRBD2; J gene: TRBJ2-1; CDR3 DNA: TGCGCCAGCAGTTCCGGAGGGGGACTAGCGGGAGCAAGCTCCTACAATGAGCAGTTCTTC; CDR3 protein: CASSSGGGLAGASSYNEQFF
clone size: -; V gene: TRBV6-5; D gene: -; J gene: TRBJ1-2; CDR3 DNA: TGTGCCAGCAGCCAGGGGAACTATGGCTACACCTTC; CDR3 protein: CASSQGNYGYTF
clone size: -; V gene: TRBV27; D gene: TRBD1; J gene: TRBJ1-2; CDR3 DNA: TGTGCCAGCAGCCGTGACAGGGGGTCGTCCGGCTACACCTTC; CDR3 protein: CASSRDRGSSGYTF
clone size: -; V gene: TRBV9; D gene: -; J gene: TRBJ1-2; CDR3 DNA: TGTGCCAGCAGCGCGACGGGTTGGTATGGCTACACCTTC; CDR3 protein: CASSATGWYGYTF
clone size: -; V gene: TRBV3-1/TRBV3-2; D gene: -; J gene: TRBJ1-3; CDR3 DNA: TGTGCCAGCAGCTACGGGACTAATGGAAACACCATATATTTT; CDR3 protein: CASSYGTNGNTIYF
clone size: -; V gene: TRBV2; D gene: TRBD2; J gene: TRBJ2-1; CDR3 DNA: TGTGCCAGCAGTTTAGCGGGAGCGGGTGTTGGGGAGCAGTTCTTC; CDR3 protein: CASSLAGAGVGEQFF
clone size: -; V gene: TRBV4-1; D gene: -; J gene: TRBJ1-6; CDR3 DNA: TGCGCCAGCAGCCAAGAGCCAGATTCACCCCTCCACTTT; CDR3 protein: CASSQEPDSPLHF
clone size: few; V gene: TRBV5-8; D gene: TRBD1; J gene: TRBJ1-1; CDR3 DNA: TGTGCCAGCAGCCCACAGGGGGGGAACACTGAAGCTTTCTTT; CDR3 protein: CASSPQGGNTEAFF
clone size: -; V gene: TRBV12-3/TRBV12-4; D gene: -; J gene: TRBJ1-1; CDR3 DNA: TGTGCCAGCAGTTTATCCAGACACGGTGAAGCTTTCTTT; CDR3 protein: CASSLSRHGEAFF
clone size: few; V gene: TRBV28; D gene: TRBD1; J gene: TRBJ1-6; CDR3 DNA: TGTGCCAGCAGTTTATGGGGGACAGGGGGCTTCTCCTATAATTCACCCCTCCACTTT; CDR3 protein: CASSLWGTGGFSYNSPLHF
clone size: many; V gene: TRBV5-1; D gene: TRBD1; J gene: TRBJ1-2; CDR3 DNA: TGCGCCAGCAGCCCGGGACAGGGGAACTATGGCTACACCTTC; CDR3 protein: CASSPGQGNYGYTF
clone size: -; V gene: TRBV12-5; D gene: -; J gene: TRBJ1-6; CDR3 DNA: TGTGCTAGCGCCGCGGGGCAGGGTAATTCACCCCTCCACTTT; CDR3 protein: CASAAGQGNSPLHF
clone size: -; V gene: TRBV29-1; D gene: TRBD1; J gene: TRBJ1-1; CDR3 DNA: TGCAGCGTTGTCCCCGACAGGGGGAGCACTGAAGCTTTCTTT; CDR3 protein: CSVVPDRGSTEAFF
clone size: once; V gene: TRBV11-3; D gene: TRBD2; J gene: TRBJ2-1; CDR3 DNA: TGTGCCGGGGGACTAGCGGGTAATGAGCAGTTCTTC; CDR3 protein: CAGGLAGNEQFF
clone size: few; V gene: TRBV3-1/TRBV3-2; D gene: -; J gene: TRBJ1-2; CDR3 DNA: TGTGCCAGCAGTCAAGAAGGAGCAAGAGGTGGCTACACCTTC; CDR3 protein: CASSQEGARGGYTF
clone size: -; V gene: TRBV7-9; D gene: TRBD2; J gene: TRBJ2-3; CDR3 DNA: TGTGCCAGCAGCTTGACTAGCGGGGGGGGAGTCGGTACAGATACGCAGTATTTT; CDR3 protein: CASSLTSGGGVGTDTQYF
clone size: -; V gene: TRBV7-9; D gene: TRBD1; J gene: TRBJ1-1; CDR3 DNA: TGTGCCAGCAGCCACCCGACAGGGGGCCCGATGAACACTGAAGCTTTCTTT; CDR3 protein: CASSHPTGGPMNTEAFF
clone size: -; V gene: TRBV29-1; D gene: TRBD2; J gene: TRBJ2-5; CDR3 DNA: TGCAGCGTTGGGGTACTAGCGGGGGAGACCCAGTACTTC; CDR3 protein: CSVGVLAGETQYF
clone size: -; V gene: TRBV19; D gene: -; J gene: TRBJ2-3; CDR3 DNA: TGTGCCAGTAGTTTCCGGGTAGCCACAGATACGCAGTATTTT; CDR3 protein: CASSFRVATDTQYF
clone size: -; V gene: TRBV7-2; D gene: -; J gene: TRBJ1-1; CDR3 DNA: TGTGCCAGCAGCTTAGCTCTAGGAGGCACTGAAGCTTTCTTT; CDR3 protein: CASSLALGGTEAFF
clone size: -; V gene: TRBV3-1/TRBV3-2; D gene: TRBD1; J gene: TRBJ1-3; CDR3 DNA: TGTGCCAGCAGTATGACGACAGGGAACTCTGGAAACACCATATATTTT; CDR3 protein: CASSMTTGNSGNTIYF
clone size: -; V gene: TRBV10-2; D gene: -; J gene: TRBJ1-1; CDR3 DNA: TGCGCCAGCAGTGAGTCGAGGGCCGCGGCCACTGAAGCTTTCTTT; CDR3 protein: CASSESRAAATEAFF
clone size: -; V gene: TRBV6-2/TRBV6-3; D gene: -; J gene: TRBJ1-1; CDR3 DNA: TGTGCCAGCAGTTACTGGGAGACTGAAGCTTTCTTT; CDR3 protein: CASSYWETEAFF
clone size: -; V gene: TRBV29-1; D gene: -; J gene: TRBJ2-1; CDR3 DNA: TGCAGCGTTGAACATGATAGTAATGAGCAGTTCTTC; CDR3 protein: CSVEHDSNEQFF
clone size: few; V gene: TRBV7-8; D gene: TRBD2; J gene: TRBJ2-2; CDR3 DNA: TGTGCCAGCAGCCTGAGCGGGGGGGCGACCGGGGAGCTGTTTTTT; CDR3 protein: CASSLSGGATGELFF